Presented here are 24 T cell receptor beta chains from one specimen sequenced in a study of cytomegalovirus exposure and HLA in healthy donors. PCR primers comprised 60 Vbeta and 13 Jbeta primers. TCRdb keeps only in-frame clones here, not all; method: immunoSEQ multiplex PCR. The table includes around 62,000 clones, 70% to 85% detected once. Sequenced: PBMCs. The receptors were sampled from a man aged 60 to 75 in good health and CMV-seropositive.

The chain has TRBV6-1 and TRBJ1-6, with D perhaps matching TRBD1 (5 bases). The V gene's germline CDR1 is MNHNS and CDR2 SASEGT. The length of the CDR3 is 13 residues. The germline V and J ends were trimmed by 10 bases and 7 bases, with 14 bases remaining between them. The CDR3 DNA sequence: TGTGCCACCCAGACAGAGAGGAATTCACCCCTCCACTTT. Translated: CATQTERNSPLHF.

This clone has just a few counts. This chain links TRBV2 with TRBJ2-5; 12 bases align to TRBD1. CDR3 length: 16 amino acids. V lost 4 bases and J lost 4; bases outside the gene matches: 7. Germline CDR1 and CDR2: SNHLY and FYNNEI. CDR3 sequence: CASSGLGTGGLETQYF. CDR3 nucleotide sequence: TGTGCCAGCAGTGGTTTAGGGACAGGGGGCTTAGAGACCCAGTACTTC.

This chain joins TRBV7-9 and TRBJ1-5; tentative D call: TRBD1 (6 bases). Per the germline V gene, CDR1 is SEHNR and CDR2 is FQNEAQ (reference sequence). The CDR3 totals 14 residues. The V end lost 5 bases, the J end lost 4 bases, and 12 bases lay between the germline ends. This chain's CDR3 is CASSAQGGNQPQHF. In DNA form, the CDR3 reads TGTGCCAGCAGCGCACAGGGAGGGAATCAGCCCCAGCATTTT.

The chain has TRBV5-1 and TRBJ1-1, with TRBD1 identical over 7 bases. This CDR3 is built from 16 residues. The germline gives CDR1 SGHRS, CDR2 YFSETQ. Trimming cost V 3 bases and J 1 base; bases outside gene matches: 9. CDR3: CASSSGTVLTNTEAFF. The CDR3 coding sequence is TGCGCCAGCAGCTCCGGGACAGTATTAACGAACACTGAAGCTTTCTTT.

V gene TRBV7-8 combines with J gene TRBJ1-1; D may be TRBD1 (6 bases). Germline CDR1 is SGHVS and CDR2 is FQNEAQ. Trimming pared 5 bases from V and 2 bases from J, leaving 12 bases between. The CDR3 runs to 14 residues. The CDR3 DNA reads TGTGCCAGCAGCCCGCTACAGGGAAACACTGAAGCTTTCTTT. Protein product: CASSPLQGNTEAFF.

A word on this clone: Its ends do not fully match the called genes, so a read error is possible. This chain connects TRBV7-7 to TRBJ2-7, with 11 bases identical to TRBD2. The CDR3 runs to 15 residues. Germline lookup yields CDR1 SSHAT and CDR2 FNYEAQ (reference sequence). In nucleotides, the CDR3 is TGTGCTAGCAGCTTAGAACTAGCGGGAGTATCCGAGCAGTACTTC. Translation gives CASSLELAGVSEQYF.

The chain joins TRBV19 to TRBJ1-6; 8 nucleotides line up with TRBD1. J was trimmed by 7 bases and V by 5 bases; bases with no gene match: 4. Germline values: CDR1 LNHDA, CDR2 SQIVND (reference sequence). The CDR3 spans 14 residues. The CDR3 spells CASSPGTGNSPLHF. The CDR3, as DNA: TGTGCCAGTAGTCCCGGGACAGGCAATTCACCCCTCCACTTT.

The rearrangement joins TRBV19 to TRBJ1-5; D uncertain. The CDR3 totals 13 residues. Trimming cost V 5 bases and J 0 bases, with 5 bases left between them. CDR1 is LNHDA, CDR2 SQIVND, per germline (reference sequence). The CDR3 region is CASSSSSNQPQHF. The CDR3 coding sequence is TGTGCCAGTAGTTCATCTAGCAATCAGCCCCAGCATTTT. The whole variable domain, remainder taken from reference TRBV19 and TRBJ1-5, is DGGITQSPKYLFRKEGQNVTLSCEQNLNHDAMYWYRQDPGQGLRLIYYSQIVNDFQKGDIAEGYSVSREKKESFPLTVTSAQKNPTAFYLCASSSSSNQPQHFGDGTRLSIL.

The chain links TRBV2 to TRBJ2-7; 8 nucleotides agree with TRBD2. The CDR3 contains 12 residues. V dropped 8 bases and J dropped 7; count of bases not matched to a gene: 7. From germline, CDR1 is SNHLY and CDR2 FYNNEI. The CDR3 region is CASGSGGREQYF. The CDR3, as DNA: TGTGCCAGCGGGTCGGGGGGGCGTGAGCAGTACTTC. Filled out from reference TRBV2 and TRBJ2-7, the complete variable domain reads EPEVTQTPSHQVTQMGQEVILRCVPISNHLYFYWYRQILGQKVEFLVSFYNNEISEKSEIFDDQFSVERPDGSNFTLKIRSTKLEDSAMYFCASGSGGREQYFGPGTRLTVT.

The chain links TRBV19 to TRBJ1-1; D unresolved. Germline CDR1 and CDR2: LNHDA and SQIVND (reference sequence). Trimming removed 6 bases at V and 8 bases at J, with 16 bases between. This CDR3 region has 13 residues. CDR3 residues: CASSRGLGAEAFF. CDR3 bases: TGTGCCAGTAGCCGGGGTTTAGGCGCGGAAGCTTTCTTT.

This clone came up a few times. The rearrangement uses TRBV4-1 and TRBJ2-3; D gene unclear. The CDR3 sequence is 17 residues long. Per the germline V gene, CDR1 is MGHRA and CDR2 is YSYEKL. Trimming removed 7 bases at V and 0 bases at J, with 20 bases between. The CDR3 DNA sequence: TGCGCCAGCACCTCAATAAGTACAGAACCTAGCACAGATACGCAGTATTTT. Its protein is CASTSISTEPSTDTQYF.

This chain links TRBV5-1 with TRBJ2-2; 8 bases fit TRBD1. CDR1 and CDR2 from the germline V gene are SGHRS and YFSETQ. This CDR3 contains 15 residues. With 1 base clipped from V and 6 bases from J, the junction kept 5 bases outside the gene matches. The DNA for the CDR3 is TGCGCCAGCAGCTTGAAACAGGGGGAGGCCGGGGAGCTGTTTTTT. Protein: CASSLKQGEAGELFF.

The chain joins TRBV5-1 to TRBJ2-6, with no clear D. The V end was cut by 5 bases, the J end by 0 bases, with 9 bases between. The CDR3 is 15 residues long. Germline V CDR1 and CDR2: SGHRS, YFSETQ. This CDR3 is CASSSLSSGANVLTF. CDR3 nucleotide sequence: TGCGCCAGCAGTTCTTTGTCCTCTGGGGCCAACGTCCTGACTTTC. The variable domain in full, completed from reference TRBV5-1 and TRBJ2-6, reads KAGVTQTPRYLIKTRGQQVTLSCSPISGHRSVSWYQQTPGQGLQFLFEYFSETQRNKGNFPGRFSGRQFSNSRSEMNVSTLELGDSALYLCASSSLSSGANVLTFGAGSRLTVL.

V and J are TRBV7-9 and TRBJ2-5; 10 nucleotides line up with TRBD2. The J call may be mistaken, given a closer DNA end match to TRBJ2-7. Per the germline V gene, CDR1 is SEHNR and CDR2 is FQNEAQ (reference sequence). This CDR3 has 15 residues. The CDR3 sequence: CASSLAASGSYEQYF. CDR3 nucleotide sequence: TGTGCCAGCAGCTTAGCGGCTAGCGGGAGCTACGAGCAGTACTTC.

This clone was detected a few times. J is TRBJ1-5 and V is TRBV5-6, with no clear D. V lost 3 bases, J lost 6 bases, and 10 bases lay in between. CDR1 and CDR2 (germline): SGHDT, YYEEEE. The CDR3 covers 13 residues. CDR3 protein: CASSSLDSQPQHF. CDR3 DNA sequence: TGTGCCAGCAGCTCCTTAGATAGTCAGCCCCAGCATTTT.

V is TRBV6-1 and J is TRBJ1-5, with 7 bases matching TRBD1. This CDR3 has 18 amino acids. The germline CDR1 and CDR2 sequences are MNHNS and SASEGT. The ends lost 4 bases at V and 0 bases at J; junction bases unmatched: 12. This CDR3 reads CASSAEPGQQHSNQPQHF. DNA for the CDR3: TGTGCCAGCAGTGCCGAACCGGGACAGCAACATAGCAATCAGCCCCAGCATTTT.

J is TRBJ1-2 and V is TRBV7-9, with D uncertain. Germline assignment: CDR1 SEHNR and CDR2 FQNEAQ (reference sequence). The CDR3 is 14 residues long. Trimming shortened V by 6 bases and J by 2 bases, and 13 bases separated the two germline ends. Here the CDR3 reads CASSSDYTNYGYTF. CDR3 bases: TGTGCCAGCAGTTCGGACTATACCAACTATGGCTACACCTTC.

The genes are TRBV11-2 and TRBJ2-6, with D hard to call. Germline CDR1 reads SGHAT; CDR2 reads FQNNGV. The V gene lost 0 bases and the J gene lost 0 bases, with 6 bases spanning the gap. The CDR3 runs 16 residues. CDR3 amino acids: CASSLDGSSGANVLTF. As DNA, the CDR3 is TGTGCCAGCAGCTTAGATGGCAGCTCTGGGGCCAACGTCCTGACTTTC.

The chain combines TRBV5-1 with TRBJ2-1, with 7 bases lining up with TRBD2. J lost 7 bases, V lost 5 bases, and 18 bases had no gene match. The CDR3 has 17 residues. Per germline, CDR1 SGHRS and CDR2 YFSETQ. The CDR3 loop reads CASSSTSRTGGGNEQFF. CDR3 in DNA: TGCGCCAGCAGTTCTACTTCCAGGACGGGAGGTGGGAATGAGCAGTTCTTC.

The chain recombines TRBV28 with TRBJ1-2; D ambiguous. This CDR3 is built from 11 residues. Germline CDR1 is MDHEN and CDR2 is SYDVKM. Between the trimmed V and J ends, which lost 4 bases and 3 bases, there was a span of 3 bases. CDR3 region: CASSSDYGYTF. DNA of the CDR3: TGTGCCAGCAGTTCGGACTATGGCTACACCTTC.

V usage is TRBV7-6 and J usage is TRBJ1-4; no definite D call. Between the trimmed V and J ends, which lost 6 bases and 5 bases, there was a span of 16 bases. This CDR3 contains 15 residues. CDR1 and CDR2 (germline): SGHVS, FNYEAQ. DNA for the CDR3: TGTGCCAGCAGTACCGGTCGGGATTCGAATGAAAAACTGTTTTTT. Translated, it gives CASSTGRDSNEKLFF.

The chain combines TRBV14 with TRBJ2-3, with 7 bases matching TRBD1. V lost 2 bases and J lost 4; bases outside the gene matches: 12. The CDR3 covers 17 residues. The germline CDR1 and CDR2 sequences are SGHDN and FVKESK. The CDR3 bases are TGTGCCAGCAGCCAAATCTCACAGGGGAAAGGAGCAGATACGCAGTATTTT. Translation: CASSQISQGKGADTQYF.

The chain recombines TRBV7-8 with TRBJ2-3; 7 bases are a match to TRBD2. The ends lost 2 bases at V and 4 bases at J; junction bases unmatched: 9. The CDR3 runs to 16 residues. Germline lookup yields CDR1 SGHVS and CDR2 FQNEAQ. CDR3 loop: CASSLLFRGSSDTQYF. Written as DNA, the CDR3 is TGTGCCAGCAGCTTATTGTTCCGCGGGAGTTCAGATACGCAGTATTTT.

This clone was seen just once. J is TRBJ2-1 and V is TRBV11-2, with TRBD2 as a possible D gene (5 bases). The CDR3 is 16 residues long. From germline, CDR1 is SGHAT and CDR2 FQNNGV. Between the trimmed V and J ends, which lost 4 bases and 2 bases, there was a span of 15 bases. In DNA, the CDR3 is TGTGCCAGCAGCTACAACATGGGAGCAACCTACAATGAGCAGTTCTTC. This gives the protein CASSYNMGATYNEQFF.